Shown below are 13 T cell receptor beta chains from a single sample sequenced in a study of blood T cells in healthy people across ages (dated by TCRdb to the mid-2010s). Library creation used 5' RACE. TCRdb lists the instrument as Illumina HiSeq 2500. The second PCR ran for about 7 to 11 cycles and used a J-beta primer mix along with a sample-barcoded 5' primer. TCRdb handled the public reads itself, with Q25 trimming in fastp and clone calling in MiXCR, and kept productive beta chains. Rows matching on CDR3 protein sequence are summarized as one entry with the most common DNA and genes. In all, the sample holds about 800,000 distinct CDR3 sequences, and around a quarter of those were seen once. The ten largest clones add up to under 4.5% of the sample. The data also belong to a second study, concerning T cells of mothers and their children.

Material for sequencing was blood. The source is a boy under 18 in good health.

This chain uses TRBV6-2 or TRBV6-3 with TRBJ1-6; D is unclear. Germline V gene data show CDR1 as MNHEY and CDR2 as SVGEGT. Deletions cut 4 bases from V and 7 bases from J, with 11 bases between. The CDR3 loop spans 14 amino acids. The CDR3 region is CASSSAFGNSPLHF. The CDR3 DNA is TGTGCCAGCAGTTCAGCGTTCGGAAATTCACCCCTCCACTTT.

In its sample, this clonotype was seen a few times. The chain uses TRBV5-1 and TRBJ2-7; D gene ambiguous. Trimming removed 4 bases from V and 2 bases from J, with 13 bases in between. The CDR3 totals 14 residues. Germline CDR1 reads SGHRS; CDR2 reads YFSETQ. Written as DNA, the CDR3 is TGCGCCAGCAGCAACGACTGGGATACCTACGAGCAGTACTTC. It translates to CASSNDWDTYEQYF.

This clonotype was counted a few times. The chain joins TRBV7-9 to TRBJ2-2, with D perhaps being TRBD1 or TRBD2 (6 bases each). Trimming stripped 4 bases from V and 1 base from J, with 16 bases between. This CDR3 has 17 residues. Germline CDR1 SEHNR, CDR2 FQNEAQ (reference sequence). CDR3 DNA sequence: TGTGCCAGCAGCTCCCGCCGGGGGCGGGAGAACACCGGGGAGCTGTTTTTT. It yields the protein CASSSRRGRENTGELFF. The full variable domain, with the rest looked up from reference TRBV7-9 and TRBJ2-2, is DTGVSQNPRHKITKRGQNVTFRCDPISEHNRLYWYRQTLGQGPEFLTYFQNEAQLEKSRLLSDRFSAERPKGSFSTLEIQRTEQGDSAMYLCASSSRRGRENTGELFFGEGSRLTVL.

The gene calls are TRBV7-9 and TRBJ1-2, with a weak D call TRBD1 (6 bases). Germline V CDR1 and CDR2: SEHNR, FQNEAQ (reference sequence). This CDR3 contains 14 residues. With 5 bases removed from V and 6 bases from J, the gap between germline ends came to 16 bases. The CDR3 nucleotides read TGTGCCAGCAGCCCACCGACAGGAAAGAATGGCTACACCTTC. This codes for CASSPPTGKNGYTF.

V and J are TRBV7-2 and TRBJ1-6; TRBD1 matches at 7 bases. V trimming: 6 bases; J trimming: 7 bases; junction bases outside the gene matches: 12. CDR1 is SGHTA and CDR2 is FQGNSA in the germline V gene. The CDR3 spans 16 residues. CDR3 region: CASSPVRDSRNSPLHF. DNA for the CDR3: TGTGCCAGCAGTCCCGTCCGGGACAGTCGAAATTCACCCCTCCACTTT.

This clonotype was found many times. This chain links TRBV7-9 with TRBJ2-7; possible D gene TRBD2, 6 bases. CDR1 is SEHNR and CDR2 is FQNEAQ in the germline V gene (reference sequence). The CDR3 length is 14 residues. V shed 3 bases and J shed 1 base, with 10 bases lying between them. The CDR3 nucleotides read TGTGCCAGCAGCTTTGCCGGGGGTTCCTACGAGCAGTACTTC. This codes for CASSFAGGSYEQYF.

This clonotype was observed a few times. This chain links TRBV7-8 with TRBJ1-5; D gene uncertain. Germline V lookup: CDR1 SGHVS, CDR2 FQNEAQ. This CDR3 is built from 15 residues. Deletions cut 2 bases from V and 7 bases from J, with 15 bases between. The CDR3 protein is CASSLWALADQPQHF. The CDR3, as DNA: TGTGCCAGCAGCTTATGGGCTCTAGCCGACCAGCCCCAGCATTTT.

The chain uses TRBV12-3 or TRBV12-4 and TRBJ2-1; TRBD2 matches at 7 bases. The DNA end lines up better with TRBJ2-5; the J call may be wrong. The CDR3 extends over 16 amino acids. CDR3 coding DNA: TGTGCCAGCAGCCGCCGGGACCAGCGGGATGGGGAGACCCAGTACTTC. Protein product: CASSRRDQRDGETQYF.

This clonotype was seen only a few times. One junction end does not reproduce the germline sequence, and a read error may be involved. V gene TRBV7-8 combines with J gene TRBJ2-2; no firm D call. This CDR3 is built from 17 residues. Looked up from germline, CDR1 is SGHVS and CDR2 is FQNEAQ. CDR3 in amino acids: CASSLVAANTNAGELFF. For the CDR3, the DNA is TGTGCCAGCAGCTTAGTGGCAGCAAATACGAACGCCGGGGAGCTGTTTTTT.

The chain couples TRBV11-2 to TRBJ2-1, with 11 bases that match TRBD2. Losses at the gene ends were 4 bases for V and 6 bases for J; bases not matched to a gene: 8. The CDR3 runs to 16 residues. The germline V gene has CDR1 SGHAT and CDR2 FQNNGV. This CDR3 is CASSSNSGLAGNEQFF. The CDR3 DNA reads TGTGCCAGCAGCTCAAATTCAGGACTAGCGGGCAATGAGCAGTTCTTC.

This clonotype was detected only a few times. Because the CDR3's place on the DNA is in doubt, the DNA is left out and the CDR3 is given as listed by TCRdb. The CDR3 loop reads CISVSEAPPIQGFGYTF. The V call is TRBV7-5, the J call TRBJ1-2; the listed D gene, TRBD1, was not tested against the DNA. TRBV7-5 is a listed pseudogene. The CDR3 is 17 amino acids in total, end residues counted.

The J gene is TRBJ1-4, the V gene TRBV10-3; no clear D gene. Germline CDR1 is ENHRY and CDR2 is SYGVKD. The CDR3 is made up of 14 amino acids. Trimming shortened V by 3 bases and J by 5 bases, and 10 bases separated the two germline ends. The CDR3 DNA is TGTGCCATCAGTGATCCGCCCACGAATGAAAAACTGTTTTTT. Its protein product is CAISDPPTNEKLFF.

The chain employs TRBV30 and TRBJ2-7, with a weak D call TRBD2 (5 bases). The CDR3 contains 15 residues. Per germline, CDR1 GTSNPN and CDR2 SVGIG (reference sequence). Trimming left V 2 bases short and J 7 bases short, with 21 bases between. The CDR3 region has the DNA TGTGCCTGGAGTAGGAGAACAACGAAGAGAGGGGAGCAGTACTTC. This encodes CAWSRRTTKRGEQYF.